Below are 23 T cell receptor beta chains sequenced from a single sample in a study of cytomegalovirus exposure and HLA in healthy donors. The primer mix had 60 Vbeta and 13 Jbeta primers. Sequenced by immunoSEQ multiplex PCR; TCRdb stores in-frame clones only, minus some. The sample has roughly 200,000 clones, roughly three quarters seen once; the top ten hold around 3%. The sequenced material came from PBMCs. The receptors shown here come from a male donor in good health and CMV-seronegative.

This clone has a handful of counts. In nucleotides, the CDR3 is TGTGCCAGCAGTTACAGCGCCGATCTCTCTGGAAACACCATATATTTT. It codes for CASSYSADLSGNTIYF. This chain links TRBV6-5 with TRBJ1-3; unclear D gene. This CDR3 spans 16 amino acids. Trimming removed 2 bases from V and 0 bases from J, with 11 bases in between. The germline V gene has CDR1 MNHEY and CDR2 SVGAGI.

CDR3 protein: CASSGQGPTEAFF. The CDR3 nucleotides read TGTGCCAGCAGCGGACAGGGGCCCACTGAAGCTTTCTTT. The chain couples TRBV7-6 to TRBJ1-1; 9 nucleotides align to TRBD1. V lost 5 bases to trimming and J lost 4 bases; unmatched junction nucleotides: 2. This CDR3 has 13 residues. CDR1 is SGHVS, CDR2 FNYEAQ, per germline.

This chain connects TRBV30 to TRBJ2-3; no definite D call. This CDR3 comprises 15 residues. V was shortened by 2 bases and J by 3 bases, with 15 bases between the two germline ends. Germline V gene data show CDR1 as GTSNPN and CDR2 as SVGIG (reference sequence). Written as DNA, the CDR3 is TGTGCCTGGAGTTCGAGAATAGCAACGACAGATACGCAGTATTTT. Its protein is CAWSSRIATTDTQYF.

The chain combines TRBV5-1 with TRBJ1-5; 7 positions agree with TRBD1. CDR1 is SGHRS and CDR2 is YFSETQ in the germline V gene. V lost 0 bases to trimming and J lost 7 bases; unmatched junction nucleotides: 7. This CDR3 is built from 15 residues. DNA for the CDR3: TGCGCCAGCAGCTTGGGGGCAGGGGGTGAGCAGCCCCAGCATTTT. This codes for CASSLGAGGEQPQHF.

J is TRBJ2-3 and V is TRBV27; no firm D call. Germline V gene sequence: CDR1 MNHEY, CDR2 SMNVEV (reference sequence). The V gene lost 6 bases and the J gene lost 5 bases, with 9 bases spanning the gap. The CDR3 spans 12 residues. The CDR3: CASSIIGDTQYF. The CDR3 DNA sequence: TGTGCCAGCAGCATAATCGGAGATACGCAGTATTTT.

The CDR3 loop is CASSWEREAYNEQFF. CDR3 coding DNA: TGCGCCAGCAGCTGGGAGCGGGAGGCCTACAATGAGCAGTTCTTC. The V and J genes are TRBV5-1 and TRBJ2-1; the match to TRBD2 covers 9 bases. Trimming removed 3 bases from V and 2 bases from J; junction bases left unmatched: 3. The germline V gene encodes CDR1 SGHRS and CDR2 YFSETQ. The CDR3 runs 15 residues.

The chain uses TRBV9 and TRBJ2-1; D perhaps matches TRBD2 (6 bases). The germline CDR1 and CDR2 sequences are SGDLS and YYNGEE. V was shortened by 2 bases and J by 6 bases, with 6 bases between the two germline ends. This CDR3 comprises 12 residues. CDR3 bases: TGTGCCAGCAGCGTGACTAGCAATGAGCAGTTCTTC. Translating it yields CASSVTSNEQFF.

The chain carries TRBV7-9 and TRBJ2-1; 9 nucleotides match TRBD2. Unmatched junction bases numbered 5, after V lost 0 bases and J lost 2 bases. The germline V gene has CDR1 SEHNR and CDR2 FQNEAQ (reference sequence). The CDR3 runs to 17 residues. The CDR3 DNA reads TGTGCCAGCAGCTTAGCGGCCCTAGCGGGGACCTACAATGAGCAGTTCTTC. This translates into CASSLAALAGTYNEQFF.

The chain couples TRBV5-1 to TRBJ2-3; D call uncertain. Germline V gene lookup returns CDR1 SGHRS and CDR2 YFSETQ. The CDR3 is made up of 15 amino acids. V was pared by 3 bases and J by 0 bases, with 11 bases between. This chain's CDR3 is CASSSLTPSTDTQYF. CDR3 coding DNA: TGCGCCAGCAGCTCTCTAACTCCTAGCACAGATACGCAGTATTTT.

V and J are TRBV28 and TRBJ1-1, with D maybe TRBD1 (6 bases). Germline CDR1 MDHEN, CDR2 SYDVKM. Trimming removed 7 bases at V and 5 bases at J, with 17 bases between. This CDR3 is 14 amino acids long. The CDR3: CASKPMDSWTEAFF. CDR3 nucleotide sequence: TGTGCCAGCAAACCAATGGACAGCTGGACTGAAGCTTTCTTT.

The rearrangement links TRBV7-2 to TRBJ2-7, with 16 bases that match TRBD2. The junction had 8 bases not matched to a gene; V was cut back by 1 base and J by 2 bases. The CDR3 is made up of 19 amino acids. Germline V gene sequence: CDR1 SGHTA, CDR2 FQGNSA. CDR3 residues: CASSLEGGLAGGPAYEQYF. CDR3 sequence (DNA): TGTGCCAGCAGCTTAGAGGGGGGACTAGCGGGAGGGCCAGCCTACGAGCAGTACTTC.

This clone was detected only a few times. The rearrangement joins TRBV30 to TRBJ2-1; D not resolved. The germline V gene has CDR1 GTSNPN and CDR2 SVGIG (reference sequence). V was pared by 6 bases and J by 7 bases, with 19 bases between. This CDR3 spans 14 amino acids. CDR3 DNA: TGTGCCTGCCAAGACCCCACCCCAGGAAATGAGCAGTTCTTC. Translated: CACQDPTPGNEQFF. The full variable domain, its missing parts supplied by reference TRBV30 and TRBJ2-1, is SQTIHQWPATLVQPVGSPLSLECTVEGTSNPNLYWYRQAAGRGLQLLFYSVGIGQISSEVPQNLSASRPQDRQFILSSKKLLLSDSGFYLCACQDPTPGNEQFFGPGTRLTVL.

CDR3 sequence: CASSLLVGRYGYTF. In DNA form, the CDR3 reads TGTGCCAGCAGTTTATTAGTTGGTCGCTATGGCTACACCTTC. The chain uses TRBV28 and TRBJ1-2, with no clear D. The CDR3 spans 14 residues. With 1 base removed from V and 4 bases from J, the gap between germline ends came to 10 bases. CDR1 and CDR2 (germline): MDHEN, SYDVKM.

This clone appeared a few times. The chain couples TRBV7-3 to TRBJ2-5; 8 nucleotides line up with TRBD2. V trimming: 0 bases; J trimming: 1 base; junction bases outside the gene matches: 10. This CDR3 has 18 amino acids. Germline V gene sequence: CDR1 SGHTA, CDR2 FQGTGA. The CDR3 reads CASSLTASGSPFQETQYF. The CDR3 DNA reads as TGTGCCAGCAGCTTAACGGCAAGCGGGAGTCCCTTCCAAGAGACCCAGTACTTC.

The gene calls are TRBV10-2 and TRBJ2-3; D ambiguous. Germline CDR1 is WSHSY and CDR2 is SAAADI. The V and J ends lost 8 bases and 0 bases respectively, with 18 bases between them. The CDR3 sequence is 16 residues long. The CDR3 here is CASQIDARVSTDTQYF. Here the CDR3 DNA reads TGCGCCAGCCAGATCGACGCCCGGGTTAGCACAGATACGCAGTATTTT.

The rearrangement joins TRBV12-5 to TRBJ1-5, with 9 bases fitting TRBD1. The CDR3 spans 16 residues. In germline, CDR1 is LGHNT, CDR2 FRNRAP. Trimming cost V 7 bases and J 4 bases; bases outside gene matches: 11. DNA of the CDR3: TGTGCTAGTGCTACCAGCAGGGACAGGGTGAATCAGCCCCAGCATTTT. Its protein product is CASATSRDRVNQPQHF.

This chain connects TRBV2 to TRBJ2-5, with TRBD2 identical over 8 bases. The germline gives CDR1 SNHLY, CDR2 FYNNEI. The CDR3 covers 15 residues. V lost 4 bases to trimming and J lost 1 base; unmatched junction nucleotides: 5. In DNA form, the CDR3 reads TGTGCCAGCAGTGTACCGACTAGCGCCCAAGAGACCCAGTACTTC. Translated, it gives CASSVPTSAQETQYF.

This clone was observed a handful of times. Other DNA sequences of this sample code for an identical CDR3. DNA of the CDR3: TGCGCCAGCAGCTTCGGACAGAACACTGAAGCTTTCTTT. Translation gives CASSFGQNTEAFF. The chain has TRBV5-1 and TRBJ1-1; D is perhaps TRBD1 (5 bases). V was trimmed by 2 bases and J by 1 base, leaving 6 bases between them. Germline CDR1 SGHRS, CDR2 YFSETQ. This CDR3 spans 13 amino acids.

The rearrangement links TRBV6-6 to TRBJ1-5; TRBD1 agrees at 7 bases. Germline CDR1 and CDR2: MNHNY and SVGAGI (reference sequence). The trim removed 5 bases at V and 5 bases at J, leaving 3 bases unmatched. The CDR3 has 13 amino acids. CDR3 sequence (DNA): TGTGCCAGCAGTCCCGACAGGGATCAGCCCCAGCATTTT. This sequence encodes CASSPDRDQPQHF.

In DNA form, the CDR3 reads TGTGCCAGTACAGGATTCAGGGTCGATACGCAGTATTTT. This encodes CASTGFRVDTQYF. The chain recombines TRBV6-5 with TRBJ2-3, with D perhaps matching TRBD1 (5 bases). Germline CDR1 MNHEY, CDR2 SVGAGI. This CDR3 is 13 amino acids long. Between the trimmed V and J ends, which lost 9 bases and 6 bases, there was a span of 16 bases.

CDR3 bases: TGTGCCAGCAGTCCCCAACAGGGGGCGCCGGAGCTGTTTTTT. This gives the protein CASSPQQGAPELFF. The J gene is TRBJ2-2, the V gene TRBV6-6; 9 nucleotides match TRBD1. The germline CDR1 and CDR2 sequences are MNHNY and SVGAGI (reference sequence). V trimming: 5 bases; J trimming: 10 bases; junction bases outside the gene matches: 8. The CDR3 totals 14 residues.

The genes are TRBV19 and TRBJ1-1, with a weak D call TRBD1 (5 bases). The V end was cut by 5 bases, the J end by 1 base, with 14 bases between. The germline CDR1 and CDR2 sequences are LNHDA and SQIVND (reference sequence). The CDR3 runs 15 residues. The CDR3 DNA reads TGTGCCAGTAGTGTCCGGACACGCGGGAACACTGAAGCTTTCTTT. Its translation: CASSVRTRGNTEAFF. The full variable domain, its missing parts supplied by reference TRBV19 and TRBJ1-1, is DGGITQSPKYLFRKEGQNVTLSCEQNLNHDAMYWYRQDPGQGLRLIYYSQIVNDFQKGDIAEGYSVSREKKESFPLTVTSAQKNPTAFYLCASSVRTRGNTEAFFGQGTRLTVV.

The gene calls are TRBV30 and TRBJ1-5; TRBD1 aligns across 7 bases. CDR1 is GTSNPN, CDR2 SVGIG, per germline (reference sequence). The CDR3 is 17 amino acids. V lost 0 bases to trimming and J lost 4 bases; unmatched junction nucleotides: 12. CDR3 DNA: TGTGCCTGGAGTGTACCCTTGACAGGGCGAGGGAATCAGCCCCAGCATTTT. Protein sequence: CAWSVPLTGRGNQPQHF.